These 25 T cell receptor beta chains came from one sample sequenced in a study of T cells expressing NK-cell markers. TCRdb reanalyzed the 5' RACE reads, giving one entry per CDR3 protein sequence and no DNA. This sample's table has around 280,000 distinct CDR3 sequences. Sequencing was performed on blood T cells: a sorted CD56 or NKG2C T cell subset, CD4+ or CD8+ T cells, or bulk PBMC T cells (not recorded which). These receptors all come from a man younger than 35 in good health.

CDR3 loop: CASSYRDSYNEQFF. V is TRBV18 and J is TRBJ2-1; lacking DNA, the TRBD1 call made by TCRdb goes unchecked. The CDR3 runs 14 residues. CDR1 KGHSH and CDR2 LQKENI come from the germline V gene.

The V call is TRBV12-3 or TRBV12-4, the J call TRBJ2-1; no DNA is available, so the TRBD1 call from TCRdb remains unchecked. The CDR3 length is 16 residues. The CDR3 protein is CASTDSGAPSYNEQFF.

The J gene is TRBJ2-7, the V gene TRBV10-3; as DNA is missing, the TRBD1 call by TCRdb cannot be tested. The length of the CDR3 is 14 residues. Germline V CDR1 and CDR2: ENHRY, SYGVKD. CDR3 region: CAIRTWQGNAEQYF.

J is TRBJ2-1 and V is TRBV12-3 or TRBV12-4; the D gene TCRdb calls, TRBD2, cannot be checked with no DNA. CDR3 size: 17 residues. The CDR3 loop reads CASSLLGTPPSYNEQFF.

The chain links TRBV11-2 to TRBJ2-1; the TCRdb D gene call, TRBD1, has no DNA to confirm it. Germline V gene sequence: CDR1 SGHAT, CDR2 FQNNGV. The CDR3 spans 15 residues. CDR3 protein: CASSPRTGRTSEQFF.

The chain employs TRBV5-1 and TRBJ2-1. In germline, CDR1 is SGHRS, CDR2 YFSETQ. CDR3 length: 15 amino acids. This chain's CDR3 is CASSLGGGVYNEQFF.

CDR3 residues: CASSLTGVDYGYTF. This chain uses TRBV5-6 with TRBJ1-2; TCRdb calls TRBD1, which cannot be checked without DNA. The CDR3 is 14 residues long. Germline loops: CDR1 SGHDT, CDR2 YYEEEE.

This CDR3 reads CASSLDPSSPSEQYF. The chain has TRBV5-4 and TRBJ2-7; TCRdb's assignment of TRBD2 cannot be checked, as there is no DNA. Germline V CDR1 and CDR2: SGHNT, YYREEE (reference sequence). The CDR3 is 15 amino acids.

The chain has TRBV12-5 and TRBJ1-1. Germline V CDR1 and CDR2: LGHNT, FRNRAP. The CDR3 runs 13 residues. This CDR3 reads CASGLGLSTEAFF.

The genes are TRBV27 and TRBJ2-1; the D call from TCRdb, TRBD2, cannot be confirmed without DNA. The CDR3 covers 16 residues. Germline V gene data show CDR1 as MNHEY and CDR2 as SMNVEV (reference sequence). The CDR3 reads CASSLDPPAGYNEQFF.

J is TRBJ1-5 and V is TRBV28; TCRdb names TRBD1, which stays unverified in the absence of DNA. Germline CDR1 MDHEN, CDR2 SYDVKM. The CDR3 runs to 16 residues. CDR3 in amino acids: CASSSPVGLSNQPQHF.

This chain uses TRBV25-1 with TRBJ2-6; TCRdb's D call of TRBD1 is untestable without DNA. The CDR3 is made up of 16 amino acids. Germline CDR1 MGHDK, CDR2 SYGVNS. The CDR3 loop is CASSEYGGSGANVLTF.

The CDR3 region is CASSWVDQSYNEQFF. The chain has TRBV5-5 and TRBJ2-1. There are 15 residues in the CDR3. Germline loops: CDR1 SGHKS, CDR2 YYEKEE (reference sequence).

The gene calls are TRBV19 and TRBJ2-3. Germline V gives CDR1 LNHDA, CDR2 SQIVND (reference sequence). CDR3 length: 12 amino acids. CDR3 loop: CASSIVPDTQYF. The whole variable domain, remainder taken from reference TRBV19 and TRBJ2-3, is DGGITQSPKYLFRKEGQNVTLSCEQNLNHDAMYWYRQDPGQGLRLIYYSQIVNDFQKGDIAEGYSVSREKKESFPLTVTSAQKNPTAFYLCASSIVPDTQYFGPGTRLTVL.

V and J are TRBV20-1 and TRBJ2-5. The CDR3 extends over 13 amino acids. Germline V gene lookup returns CDR1 DFQATT and CDR2 SNEGSKA (reference sequence). The CDR3 protein is CSATRAFQETQYF.

The genes are TRBV18 and TRBJ2-7; TCRdb selects TRBD1, and the lack of DNA leaves this call unchecked. This CDR3 region has 15 residues. The germline CDR1 and CDR2 sequences are KGHSH and LQKENI. CDR3 protein: CASSLGDKLGGEQYF.

The V gene is TRBV19, the J gene TRBJ2-1; without DNA, the TCRdb call of TRBD2 cannot be checked. This CDR3 is 17 amino acids long. Germline V lookup: CDR1 LNHDA, CDR2 SQIVND (reference sequence). CDR3 sequence reads: CASSILGLGGRANEQFF.

The chain recombines TRBV5-1 with TRBJ2-5; as DNA is missing, the TRBD1 call by TCRdb cannot be tested. The germline CDR1 and CDR2 sequences are SGHRS and YFSETQ. This CDR3 is 13 amino acids long. CDR3: CASSLDAGRLLYF.

The rearrangement joins TRBV20-1 to TRBJ1-1. Germline V gene lookup returns CDR1 DFQATT and CDR2 SNEGSKA (reference sequence). The CDR3 consists of 15 residues. CDR3 loop: CSARRQGSSNTEAFF.

This chain uses TRBV7-6 with TRBJ2-3; TCRdb's D call of TRBD1 is untestable without DNA. The CDR3 is 15 residues long. CDR1 and CDR2 from the germline V gene are SGHVS and FNYEAQ. The CDR3 spells CASRPRLGPTDTQYF.

The gene calls are TRBV29-1 and TRBJ2-3. Germline CDR1 and CDR2: SQVTM and ANQGSEA. The CDR3 is 13 amino acids. The CDR3 sequence is CSVAQRVPVTQYF.

The chain carries TRBV9 and TRBJ2-1; TCRdb lists TRBD2, though no DNA is available to test this call. Germline V gene sequence: CDR1 SGDLS, CDR2 YYNGEE. The CDR3 consists of 16 residues. Here the CDR3 reads CASSVRGASGSNEQFF.

The V gene is TRBV6-5, the J gene TRBJ2-7; the D call of TRBD1 rests on TCRdb alone, since no DNA is present to check it. Germline values: CDR1 MNHEY, CDR2 SVGAGI. The CDR3 contains 12 residues. CDR3 in amino acids: CASSYSQGEQYF.

The V call is TRBV6-5, the J call TRBJ2-2. This CDR3 has 15 amino acids. CDR1 and CDR2 from the germline V gene are MNHEY and SVGAGI. The CDR3 loop reads CASSYDISVSGELFF.

V and J are TRBV10-3 and TRBJ2-1. The CDR3 length is 12 residues. Per germline, CDR1 ENHRY and CDR2 SYGVKD. The chain's CDR3 is CAISESDAEQFF.